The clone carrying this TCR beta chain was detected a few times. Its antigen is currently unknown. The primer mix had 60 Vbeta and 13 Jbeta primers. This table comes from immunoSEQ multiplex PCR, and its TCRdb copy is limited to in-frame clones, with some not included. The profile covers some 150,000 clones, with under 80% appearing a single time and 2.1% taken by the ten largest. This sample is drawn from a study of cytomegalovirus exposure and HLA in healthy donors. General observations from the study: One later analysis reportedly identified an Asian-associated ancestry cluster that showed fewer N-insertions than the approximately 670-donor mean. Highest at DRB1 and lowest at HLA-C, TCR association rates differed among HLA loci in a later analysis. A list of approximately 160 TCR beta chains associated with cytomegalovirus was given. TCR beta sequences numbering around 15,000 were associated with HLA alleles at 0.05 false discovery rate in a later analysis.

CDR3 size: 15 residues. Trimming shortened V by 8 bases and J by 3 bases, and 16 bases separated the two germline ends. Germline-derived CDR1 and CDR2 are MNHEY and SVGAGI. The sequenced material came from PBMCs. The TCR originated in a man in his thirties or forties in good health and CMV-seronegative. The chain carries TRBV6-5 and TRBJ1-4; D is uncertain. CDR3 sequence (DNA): TGTGCCAGCGGCGGCAAGGGAGGGTCTAATGAAAAACTGTTTTTT. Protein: CASGGKGGSNEKLFF.